What follows are 16 T cell receptor beta chains derived from one specimen sequenced in a study of blood T cell repertoires in COVID-19. The method was immunoSEQ multiplex PCR; TCRdb's version includes in-frame clones alone and lacks a portion of them. In the table there are under 250,000 clones, around nine tenths of which are singletons. Sequencing used peripheral blood. These receptors came from a man aged 55-75 years with COVID-19, enrolled during active disease.

This clone was seen a single time. The rearrangement uses TRBV30 and TRBJ2-7; 14 bases agree with TRBD2. The CDR3 has 13 amino acids. Germline CDR1 and CDR2: GTSNPN and SVGIG (reference sequence). With 7 bases clipped from V and 2 bases from J, the junction kept 1 base outside the gene matches. The CDR3 loop reads CALTSGRAYEQYF. The CDR3 DNA is TGTGCCTTGACTAGCGGGAGGGCCTACGAGCAGTACTTC.

V gene TRBV5-1 combines with J gene TRBJ1-2; 7 positions match TRBD1. Germline V gene sequence: CDR1 SGHRS, CDR2 YFSETQ. The CDR3 is made up of 15 amino acids. V lost 4 bases, J lost 0 bases, and 6 bases stayed unmatched. As DNA, the CDR3 is TGCGCCAGCAGCCCGGGACAGCCCGCTAACTATGGCTACACCTTC. Its protein is CASSPGQPANYGYTF. Variable domain in full (rest from reference TRBV5-1 and TRBJ1-2): KAGVTQTPRYLIKTRGQQVTLSCSPISGHRSVSWYQQTPGQGLQFLFEYFSETQRNKGNFPGRFSGRQFSNSRSEMNVSTLELGDSALYLCASSPGQPANYGYTFGSGTRLTVV.

The rearrangement links TRBV29-1 to TRBJ2-2; 7 bases agree with TRBD2. The germline gives CDR1 SQVTM, CDR2 ANQGSEA. V lost 4 bases to trimming and J lost 5 bases; unmatched junction nucleotides: 4. This CDR3 has 13 amino acids. CDR3 loop: CSVVGLETGELFF. In DNA form, the CDR3 reads TGCAGCGTTGTCGGACTAGAAACCGGGGAGCTGTTTTTT.

The chain carries TRBV23-1 and TRBJ1-1; D not certain. TRBV23-1 is marked as an open reading frame, function uncertain. The CDR3 extends over 15 amino acids. Trimming removed 2 bases at V and 0 bases at J, with 10 bases between. CDR3 loop: CASSQGGQLNTEAFF. The CDR3 nucleotides read TGCGCCAGCAGTCAAGGTGGGCAGCTGAACACTGAAGCTTTCTTT.

The chain couples TRBV28 to TRBJ1-1; TRBD1 matches 8 bases. The CDR3 runs to 16 residues. The V gene end was trimmed by 5 bases and the J gene end by 4 bases; junction bases not matched to a gene: 12. Germline CDR1 is MDHEN and CDR2 is SYDVKM. The CDR3 reads CASSMTGAAIGTEAFF. The CDR3 bases are TGTGCCAGCAGTATGACAGGGGCGGCCATTGGCACTGAAGCTTTCTTT.

This chain uses TRBV14 with TRBJ2-7; 10 bases are a match to TRBD1. CDR3 length: 15 amino acids. Germline lookup yields CDR1 SGHDN and CDR2 FVKESK. V gave up 3 bases and J gave up 2 bases; unmatched junction bases: 4. The CDR3 loop reads CASSQTGTGAYEQYF. The CDR3 bases are TGTGCCAGCAGCCAGACCGGGACAGGGGCCTACGAGCAGTACTTC.

This chain uses TRBV7-3 with TRBJ2-2, with 8 bases that match TRBD1. The V gene's germline CDR1 is SGHTA and CDR2 FQGTGA. The CDR3 is 14 amino acids. Losses at the gene ends were 6 bases for V and 6 bases for J; bases not matched to a gene: 6. The chain's CDR3 is CASSRDRSAGELFF. DNA of the CDR3: TGTGCCAGCAGTCGGGACAGGTCGGCCGGGGAGCTGTTTTTT.

The CDR3 bases are TGTGCCAGCAGCTCACGGACAGGGGGTAACTATGGCTACACCTTC. Its protein is CASSSRTGGNYGYTF. This chain uses TRBV3-1 (or the pseudogene TRBV3-2) with TRBJ1-2; 10 nucleotides match TRBD1. Germline CDR1 LGHDT, CDR2 YNNKEL (reference sequence). The J segment lost 1 base and the V segment lost 5 bases, leaving 4 bases of the junction unmatched. This CDR3 has 15 amino acids.

The V and J genes are TRBV19 and TRBJ2-7; 7 bases fit TRBD1. V lost 5 bases and J lost 2; bases outside the gene matches: 3. CDR1 and CDR2 (germline): LNHDA, SQIVND (reference sequence). This CDR3 comprises 13 residues. CDR3 DNA: TGTGCCAGTAGTGTGACAGGGCCCTACGAGCAGTACTTC. This codes for CASSVTGPYEQYF.

V is TRBV4-1 and J is TRBJ1-3; D perhaps matches TRBD1 (5 bases). V shed 1 base and J shed 2 bases, with 6 bases lying between them. Germline values: CDR1 MGHRA, CDR2 YSYEKL. This CDR3 contains 14 residues. CDR3 bases: TGCGCCAGCAGCCAAGGGGGCACTGGAAACACCATATATTTT. Translation gives CASSQGGTGNTIYF.

V gene TRBV28 combines with J gene TRBJ1-2; 9 bases align to TRBD1. Germline-derived CDR1 and CDR2 are MDHEN and SYDVKM. This CDR3 has 16 amino acids. With V trimmed by 4 bases and J by 5 bases, 11 bases remained unmatched. CDR3 sequence (DNA): TGTGCCAGCAGTTCAACCCCCGGGACAGGGACATATGGCTACACCTTC. Residues: CASSSTPGTGTYGYTF.

The chain joins TRBV19 to TRBJ2-7, with TRBD1 matching 10 bases. The V and J ends lost 3 bases and 6 bases, in that order; junction bases with no gene match: 8. Per the germline V gene, CDR1 is LNHDA and CDR2 is SQIVND (reference sequence). The CDR3 covers 15 residues. CDR3 protein: CASSISDRGPSEQYF. CDR3 sequence (DNA): TGTGCCAGTAGTATTAGTGACAGGGGGCCTAGCGAGCAGTACTTC. Full variable domain (rest looked up from reference TRBV19 and TRBJ2-7): DGGITQSPKYLFRKEGQNVTLSCEQNLNHDAMYWYRQDPGQGLRLIYYSQIVNDFQKGDIAEGYSVSREKKESFPLTVTSAQKNPTAFYLCASSISDRGPSEQYFGPGTRLTVT.

The genes are TRBV3-1 (or the pseudogene TRBV3-2) and TRBJ1-5, with 7 bases matching TRBD1. The CDR3 contains 15 residues. Germline V lookup: CDR1 LGHDT, CDR2 YNNKEL (reference sequence). The ends lost 0 bases at V and 4 bases at J; junction bases unmatched: 3. CDR3 sequence reads: CASSQDGGQNQPQHF. The CDR3, as DNA: TGTGCCAGCAGCCAAGATGGGGGACAGAATCAGCCCCAGCATTTT.

This chain links TRBV7-3 with TRBJ2-7, with a tentative D call TRBD2 (6 bases). The CDR3 length is 13 residues. The ends were cut back, 3 bases at V and 3 bases at J, with 9 bases in the middle. Per germline, CDR1 SGHTA and CDR2 FQGTGA. The CDR3 DNA reads as TGTGCCAGCAGCTTCTTGGGGGGCTACGAGCAGTACTTC. It translates to CASSFLGGYEQYF.

The chain recombines TRBV15 with TRBJ2-7, with 8 nucleotides matching TRBD2. Trimming at V came to 2 bases and at J to 4 bases, leaving 13 bases not matched to a gene. The CDR3 sequence is 17 residues long. CDR1 is LNHNV, CDR2 YYDKDF, per germline (reference sequence). CDR3 nucleotide sequence: TGTGCCACCAGCAGAACGGGAGGGGACCCCCTTAGATACGAGCAGTACTTC. This codes for CATSRTGGDPLRYEQYF.

The gene calls are TRBV7-3 and TRBJ2-6; D gene ambiguous. The CDR3 extends over 15 amino acids. V lost 5 bases to trimming and J lost 1 base, with 9 bases between them. From germline, CDR1 is SGHTA and CDR2 FQGTGA. The CDR3 is CASSLRQSGANVLTF. For the CDR3, the DNA is TGTGCCAGCAGCCTGAGGCAGTCTGGGGCCAACGTCCTGACTTTC.